This T cell receptor beta chain originates from a study of blood T cell repertoires in COVID-19. About the research overall: Both acute and convalescent COVID-19 samples were obtained from the United States, Italy and Spain.

V was clipped by 0 bases and J by 4 bases, with 19 bases between them. Germline loops: CDR1 SGHRS, CDR2 YFSETQ. There are 18 residues in the CDR3. Generated by immunoSEQ multiplex PCR, the TCRdb table keeps only in-frame clones and is missing some. The table has about 330,000 clones, around 86% seen once. The clonotype originates from a woman aged 45 to 65 with acute or convalescent COVID-19. The chain employs TRBV5-1 and TRBJ2-2; D is possibly TRBD2 (6 bases). The specimen sequenced was peripheral blood. The CDR3 DNA is TGCGCCAGCAGCTTGGGAGGTGGTAGCGGAATCCTCACCGGGGAGCTGTTTTTT. It is translated as CASSLGGGSGILTGELFF.